This is a list of T cell receptor beta chains from one sample in a study of blood T cell repertoires in COVID-19. This table comes from immunoSEQ multiplex PCR, and its TCRdb copy is limited to in-frame clones, with some not included. Of tens of thousands of clones listed, more than 80% are singletons. Sample: peripheral blood. The source is a woman older than 75 with active or convalescent COVID-19. Both conserved end residues are part of each CDR3. The order of the fields is D gene, V gene, clone size, J gene, CDR3 protein, CDR3 DNA. The D gene is left open where the match is weak. Not all rows give a size; the values are once, few, many and, for expanded clones, a class.

d_gene: TRBD2; v_gene: TRBV6-2/TRBV6-3; abundance: .; j_gene: TRBJ2-3; CDR3aa: CASSYGAGGSDTQYF; CDR3nt: TGTGCCAGCAGTTACGGAGCGGGAGGGAGCGATACGCAGTATTTT
d_gene: TRBD1; v_gene: TRBV6-5; abundance: .; j_gene: TRBJ1-2; CDR3aa: CASIGLDRSYGYTF; CDR3nt: TGTGCCAGCATTGGACTGGACAGGTCCTATGGCTACACCTTC
d_gene: .; v_gene: TRBV6-5; abundance: .; j_gene: TRBJ2-2; CDR3aa: CASRQILTGELFF; CDR3nt: TGTGCCAGCCGCCAAATTCTAACCGGGGAGCTGTTTTTT
d_gene: TRBD2; v_gene: TRBV27; abundance: .; j_gene: TRBJ2-7; CDR3aa: CASRASGSYEQYF; CDR3nt: TGTGCCAGCAGAGCTAGCGGCTCCTACGAGCAGTACTTC
d_gene: .; v_gene: TRBV19; abundance: .; j_gene: TRBJ2-3; CDR3aa: CASRWSEPSTDTQYF; CDR3nt: TGTGCCAGTAGGTGGAGCGAACCTAGCACAGATACGCAGTATTTT
d_gene: .; v_gene: TRBV6-2/TRBV6-3; abundance: few; j_gene: TRBJ1-6; CDR3aa: CASSRGESPLHF; CDR3nt: TGTGCCAGCAGTCGGGGTGAATCACCCCTCCACTTT
d_gene: TRBD1; v_gene: TRBV10-3; abundance: .; j_gene: TRBJ1-3; CDR3aa: CAISGGTDLPGNTIYF; CDR3nt: TGTGCCATCAGTGGAGGGACAGACCTGCCTGGAAACACCATATATTTT
d_gene: TRBD1; v_gene: TRBV5-6; abundance: .; j_gene: TRBJ1-6; CDR3aa: CASSLVPGQGGSPLHF; CDR3nt: TGTGCCAGCAGCTTGGTCCCCGGACAGGGTGGATCACCCCTCCACTTT
d_gene: TRBD1; v_gene: TRBV28; abundance: .; j_gene: TRBJ1-2; CDR3aa: CASSLGDSSFYGYTF; CDR3nt: TGTGCCAGCAGTTTAGGGGACAGCTCCTTCTATGGCTACACCTTC
d_gene: TRBD2; v_gene: TRBV4-1; abundance: many; j_gene: TRBJ2-7; CDR3aa: CASSQEGTIAGETYEQYF; CDR3nt: TGCGCCAGCAGCCAAGAAGGTACGATCGCGGGAGAAACCTACGAGCAGTACTTC
d_gene: TRBD1; v_gene: TRBV7-6; abundance: .; j_gene: TRBJ2-1; CDR3aa: CASSLSAFLRDRANNEQFF; CDR3nt: TGTGCCAGCAGCTTATCCGCCTTCCTCCGGGACAGGGCGAACAATGAGCAGTTCTTC
d_gene: .; v_gene: TRBV27; abundance: .; j_gene: TRBJ2-1; CDR3aa: CASRLRLDTYNEQFF; CDR3nt: TGTGCCAGCAGGCTACGACTGGATACCTACAATGAGCAGTTCTTC
d_gene: TRBD1; v_gene: TRBV10-3; abundance: medium-sized; j_gene: TRBJ1-2; CDR3aa: CAISGRQGNYGYTF; CDR3nt: TGTGCCATCAGTGGCCGACAGGGTAACTATGGCTACACCTTC
d_gene: .; v_gene: TRBV5-1; abundance: .; j_gene: TRBJ1-1; CDR3aa: CASSLTGVNTEAFF; CDR3nt: TGCGCCAGCAGCTTGACAGGAGTGAACACTGAAGCTTTCTTT
d_gene: .; v_gene: TRBV30; abundance: few; j_gene: TRBJ1-5; CDR3aa: CAWSTGWDQPQHF; CDR3nt: TGTGCCTGGAGTACAGGGTGGGATCAGCCCCAGCATTTT
d_gene: .; v_gene: TRBV11-2; abundance: .; j_gene: TRBJ2-7; CDR3aa: CASRGGGYYEQYF; CDR3nt: TGTGCCAGCAGAGGGGGGGGCTACTACGAGCAGTACTTC
d_gene: TRBD2; v_gene: TRBV6-6; abundance: .; j_gene: TRBJ2-5; CDR3aa: CASSYTGTSWETQYF; CDR3nt: TGTGCCAGCAGTTACACCGGGACTAGCTGGGAGACCCAGTACTTC
d_gene: .; v_gene: TRBV5-6; abundance: .; j_gene: TRBJ2-5; CDR3aa: CASSSTDTGETQYF; CDR3nt: TGTGCCAGCAGCTCGACAGATACTGGAGAGACCCAGTACTTC
d_gene: TRBD1; v_gene: TRBV19; abundance: medium-sized; j_gene: TRBJ2-7; CDR3aa: CASKGTGAYEQYF; CDR3nt: TGTGCCAGTAAAGGGACAGGGGCCTACGAGCAGTACTTC
d_gene: TRBD1; v_gene: TRBV6-5; abundance: .; j_gene: TRBJ2-1; CDR3aa: CASRAGGTYNEQFF; CDR3nt: TGTGCCAGCCGAGCAGGGGGAACGTACAATGAGCAGTTCTTC
d_gene: .; v_gene: TRBV13; abundance: few; j_gene: TRBJ1-5; CDR3aa: CASNSPLEPQHF; CDR3nt: TGTGCCAGCAACTCACCTCTGGAGCCCCAGCATTTT
d_gene: TRBD2; v_gene: TRBV7-2; abundance: once; j_gene: TRBJ2-3; CDR3aa: CASSARTRTGTDTQYF; CDR3nt: TGTGCCAGCAGCGCCCGGACTAGGACCGGCACAGATACGCAGTATTTT
d_gene: TRBD2; v_gene: TRBV9; abundance: .; j_gene: TRBJ2-1; CDR3aa: CASSVGPRGAGLQNEQFF; CDR3nt: TGTGCCAGCAGCGTAGGACCCCGGGGAGCGGGGCTTCAAAATGAGCAGTTCTTC
d_gene: TRBD1; v_gene: TRBV7-3; abundance: few; j_gene: TRBJ1-2; CDR3aa: CASSLEGAEDNYTF; CDR3nt: TGTGCCAGCAGCTTAGAGGGGGCCGAAGATAACTACACCTTC
d_gene: TRBD2; v_gene: TRBV27; abundance: .; j_gene: TRBJ2-7; CDR3aa: CASIPFLGTSGRGNWYEQYF; CDR3nt: TGTGCCAGCATCCCCTTTTTGGGGACTAGCGGGAGGGGGAATTGGTACGAGCAGTACTTC
d_gene: .; v_gene: TRBV6-2/TRBV6-3; abundance: few; j_gene: TRBJ1-2; CDR3aa: CASSTVYGYGYTF; CDR3nt: TGTGCCAGCAGTACAGTGTACGGCTATGGCTACACCTTC
d_gene: .; v_gene: TRBV7-9; abundance: .; j_gene: TRBJ1-5; CDR3aa: CASSFSGGGYQPQHF; CDR3nt: TGTGCCAGCAGCTTTTCGGGAGGGGGGTATCAGCCCCAGCATTTT
d_gene: TRBD1; v_gene: TRBV7-8; abundance: few; j_gene: TRBJ2-7; CDR3aa: CASSSTFHRGSYSYEQYF; CDR3nt: TGTGCCAGCAGCTCAACCTTCCACAGGGGCTCCTACTCCTACGAGCAGTACTTC
d_gene: TRBD1; v_gene: TRBV11-2; abundance: .; j_gene: TRBJ2-7; CDR3aa: CASSTTGTGGHEQYF; CDR3nt: TGTGCCAGCAGCACTACCGGGACAGGGGGTCACGAGCAGTACTTC
d_gene: .; v_gene: TRBV5-6; abundance: .; j_gene: TRBJ1-1; CDR3aa: CASRQGSVTEAFF; CDR3nt: TGTGCCAGCAGGCAGGGAAGCGTCACTGAAGCTTTCTTT
d_gene: TRBD2; v_gene: TRBV30; abundance: few; j_gene: TRBJ2-5; CDR3aa: CAWSKMGWVAGLPQETQYF; CDR3nt: TGTGCCTGGAGTAAAATGGGTTGGGTAGCGGGACTTCCCCAAGAGACCCAGTACTTC
d_gene: .; v_gene: TRBV24-1; abundance: .; j_gene: TRBJ2-3; CDR3aa: CATSDSGAYTQYF; CDR3nt: TGTGCCACCAGTGATTCTGGGGCGTATACGCAGTATTTT
d_gene: .; v_gene: TRBV27; abundance: few; j_gene: TRBJ1-5; CDR3aa: CASKLRGYSNQPQHF; CDR3nt: TGTGCCAGTAAACTCAGGGGATATAGCAATCAGCCCCAGCATTTT
d_gene: .; v_gene: TRBV7-3; abundance: once; j_gene: TRBJ1-1; CDR3aa: CASSLGGSTEAFF; CDR3nt: TGTGCCAGCAGCTTAGGTGGGAGCACTGAAGCTTTCTTT
d_gene: .; v_gene: TRBV29-1; abundance: .; j_gene: TRBJ1-4; CDR3aa: CSVAGLGATNEKLFF; CDR3nt: TGCAGCGTTGCGGGTTTAGGTGCAACTAATGAAAAACTGTTTTTT
d_gene: .; v_gene: TRBV7-2; abundance: .; j_gene: TRBJ2-2; CDR3aa: CASSLFGTGELFF; CDR3nt: TGTGCCAGCAGCTTATTCGGCACCGGGGAGCTGTTTTTT
d_gene: TRBD2; v_gene: TRBV7-9; abundance: .; j_gene: TRBJ2-1; CDR3aa: CASEGLAGVNEQFF; CDR3nt: TGTGCCAGCGAAGGACTAGCGGGAGTAAATGAGCAGTTCTTC
d_gene: .; v_gene: TRBV5-1; abundance: .; j_gene: TRBJ2-7; CDR3aa: CASSFNFLTIYYEQYF; CDR3nt: TGCGCCAGCAGCTTTAATTTCCTAACGATCTACTACGAGCAGTACTTC
d_gene: .; v_gene: TRBV5-3; abundance: few; j_gene: TRBJ2-3; CDR3aa: CARSLRLARTDTQYF; CDR3nt: TGTGCCAGAAGCTTGCGTCTAGCGCGGACAGATACGCAGTATTTT
d_gene: .; v_gene: TRBV6-2/TRBV6-3; abundance: .; j_gene: TRBJ2-5; CDR3aa: CASSYSFPDSQETQYF; CDR3nt: TGTGCCAGCAGTTATTCCTTCCCTGACAGCCAAGAGACCCAGTACTTC
d_gene: TRBD2; v_gene: TRBV6-6; abundance: .; j_gene: TRBJ2-7; CDR3aa: CASSSPLAGTFYEQYF; CDR3nt: TGTGCCAGCAGTTCCCCGTTAGCGGGGACCTTCTACGAGCAGTACTTC
d_gene: TRBD2; v_gene: TRBV11-2; abundance: .; j_gene: TRBJ2-1; CDR3aa: CASSTRTSGDYNEQFF; CDR3nt: TGTGCCAGCAGCACCCGGACTAGCGGGGACTACAATGAGCAGTTCTTC
d_gene: .; v_gene: TRBV7-9; abundance: .; j_gene: TRBJ2-2; CDR3aa: CASSPTGLSPSNTGELFF; CDR3nt: TGTGCCAGCAGCCCTACGGGACTTTCTCCCTCGAACACCGGGGAGCTGTTTTTT
d_gene: .; v_gene: TRBV18; abundance: few; j_gene: TRBJ1-3; CDR3aa: CASSTTGSSGNTIYF; CDR3nt: TGTGCCAGCTCAACGACGGGATCTTCTGGAAACACCATATATTTT
d_gene: .; v_gene: TRBV21-1; abundance: .; j_gene: TRBJ2-4; CDR3aa: CASSHGRWVAELFNIQYF; CDR3nt: TGTGCCAGCAGCCACGGTCGATGGGTAGCAGAACTGTTTAACATTCAGTACTTC
d_gene: TRBD2; v_gene: TRBV19; abundance: .; j_gene: TRBJ2-1; CDR3aa: CASSSRPGRGSEFF; CDR3nt: TGTGCCAGTAGTTCCAGACCCGGGAGGGGTTCGGAGTTCTTC
d_gene: TRBD1; v_gene: TRBV6-2/TRBV6-3; abundance: .; j_gene: TRBJ2-1; CDR3aa: CASSYSFGTEDRHNEQFF; CDR3nt: TGTGCCAGCAGTTACTCATTCGGGACAGAGGACCGGCACAATGAGCAGTTCTTC
d_gene: .; v_gene: TRBV2; abundance: few; j_gene: TRBJ2-6; CDR3aa: CASSVGGSGANVLTF; CDR3nt: TGTGCCAGCAGTGTAGGGGGCTCTGGGGCCAACGTCCTGACTTTC
d_gene: .; v_gene: TRBV12-5; abundance: .; j_gene: TRBJ2-6; CDR3aa: CASGLRRWQGHSGANVLTF; CDR3nt: TGTGCTAGTGGTCTAAGGCGGTGGCAGGGACACTCTGGGGCCAACGTCCTGACTTTC
d_gene: TRBD1; v_gene: TRBV5-1; abundance: .; j_gene: TRBJ2-5; CDR3aa: CASSSQGQETQYF; CDR3nt: TGCGCCAGCAGCTCACAGGGGCAAGAGACCCAGTACTTC
d_gene: .; v_gene: TRBV7-2; abundance: .; j_gene: TRBJ2-2; CDR3aa: CASSLVSVGELFF; CDR3nt: TGTGCCAGCAGCTTAGTTTCGGTCGGGGAGCTGTTTTTT
d_gene: .; v_gene: TRBV28; abundance: once; j_gene: TRBJ1-1; CDR3aa: CASSTPDTQNTEAFF; CDR3nt: TGTGCCAGCAGTACACCCGACACTCAGAACACTGAAGCTTTCTTT
d_gene: TRBD1; v_gene: TRBV5-1; abundance: few; j_gene: TRBJ1-2; CDR3aa: CASSPTGNYGYTF; CDR3nt: TGCGCCAGCAGCCCGACAGGGAACTATGGCTACACCTTC
d_gene: .; v_gene: TRBV5-5; abundance: .; j_gene: TRBJ1-6; CDR3aa: CASRQDESGNSPLHF; CDR3nt: TGTGCCAGCAGACAGGACGAATCTGGTAATTCACCCCTCCACTTT
d_gene: .; v_gene: TRBV5-1; abundance: .; j_gene: TRBJ2-7; CDR3aa: CASSLGPSSYEQYF; CDR3nt: TGCGCCAGCAGCTTGGGGCCAAGCTCCTACGAGCAGTACTTC
d_gene: .; v_gene: TRBV6-5; abundance: .; j_gene: TRBJ2-1; CDR3aa: CASSFLNEQFF; CDR3nt: TGTGCCAGCAGTTTTCTTAATGAGCAGTTCTTC
d_gene: TRBD1; v_gene: TRBV19; abundance: .; j_gene: TRBJ1-4; CDR3aa: CASTTPGQGWEKLFF; CDR3nt: TGTGCCAGTACAACGCCGGGACAGGGGTGGGAAAAACTGTTTTTT
d_gene: .; v_gene: TRBV10-2; abundance: .; j_gene: TRBJ1-5; CDR3aa: CASSVQGNQPQHF; CDR3nt: TGCGCCAGCAGTGTTCAGGGGAATCAGCCCCAGCATTTT